This entry concerns a single T cell receptor beta chain. An input of about 0.5 to 1 ug of RNA was subjected to reverse transcription using random hexamers. TCRdb re-called the immunoSEQ multiplex PCR reads with MiXCR, one entry per CDR3 protein. The sample carries tens of thousands of distinct CDR3 sequences, 95% to 96% recorded once. This record belongs to a study of CD8 T cells in Susac syndrome. Germline loops: CDR1 DFQATT, CDR2 SNEGSKA (reference sequence). V shed 5 bases, J shed 8 bases, and the junction held 5 bases outside the gene matches. The CDR3 has 13 residues. The sequenced sample was CD4+ T cells from PBMCs. The rearrangement links TRBV20-1 to TRBJ1-6; 8 bases align to TRBD1. This sequence originates from a human donor with multiple sclerosis. DNA of the CDR3: TGCAGTGCTGAGGACAGGGAGTATTCACCCCTCCACTTT. Protein product: CSAEDREYSPLHF.